The source of this T cell receptor beta chain is a study of blood T cell repertoires in COVID-19. Whole-study context: T cells, B-cell-depleted T cells, or PBMCs provided the cDNA or gDNA that served as material.

Clones were read by immunoSEQ multiplex PCR, and TCRdb kept only the in-frame ones, dropping some. Of roughly 150,000 clones in the sample, 70% to 85% are singletons; the top ten hold 6.9%. The CDR3 has 15 residues. Trimming took 6 bases from V and 1 from J, leaving 15 bases between them. CDR1 MRHNA and CDR2 SNTAGT come from the germline V gene. Seattle researchers signed up patients amid active infection and tracked them longitudinally. Specimen: peripheral blood. The rearrangement uses TRBV6-4 and TRBJ1-1, with D unclear. This TCR derives from a man of 80 years or more with COVID-19, enrolled during active disease. In nucleotides, the CDR3 is TGTGCCAGCAGCAAGGAGTACCTCTCGAACACTGAAGCTTTCTTT. This sequence encodes CASSKEYLSNTEAFF.